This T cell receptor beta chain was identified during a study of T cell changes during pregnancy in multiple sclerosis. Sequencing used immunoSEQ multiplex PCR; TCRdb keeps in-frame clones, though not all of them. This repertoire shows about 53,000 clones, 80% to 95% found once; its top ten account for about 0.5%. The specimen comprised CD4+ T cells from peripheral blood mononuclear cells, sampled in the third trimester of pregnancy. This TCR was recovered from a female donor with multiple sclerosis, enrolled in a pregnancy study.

The CDR3 sequence: CASSFTGTRPYEQYF. The CDR3 DNA sequence: TGTGCCAGCAGCTTCACCGGGACTAGGCCCTACGAGCAGTACTTC. The chain is built from TRBV7-8 and TRBJ2-7, with TRBD2 identical over 8 bases. This CDR3 is 15 amino acids long. Trimming at V came to 3 bases and at J to 2 bases, leaving 6 bases not matched to a gene. Germline assignment: CDR1 SGHVS and CDR2 FQNEAQ.